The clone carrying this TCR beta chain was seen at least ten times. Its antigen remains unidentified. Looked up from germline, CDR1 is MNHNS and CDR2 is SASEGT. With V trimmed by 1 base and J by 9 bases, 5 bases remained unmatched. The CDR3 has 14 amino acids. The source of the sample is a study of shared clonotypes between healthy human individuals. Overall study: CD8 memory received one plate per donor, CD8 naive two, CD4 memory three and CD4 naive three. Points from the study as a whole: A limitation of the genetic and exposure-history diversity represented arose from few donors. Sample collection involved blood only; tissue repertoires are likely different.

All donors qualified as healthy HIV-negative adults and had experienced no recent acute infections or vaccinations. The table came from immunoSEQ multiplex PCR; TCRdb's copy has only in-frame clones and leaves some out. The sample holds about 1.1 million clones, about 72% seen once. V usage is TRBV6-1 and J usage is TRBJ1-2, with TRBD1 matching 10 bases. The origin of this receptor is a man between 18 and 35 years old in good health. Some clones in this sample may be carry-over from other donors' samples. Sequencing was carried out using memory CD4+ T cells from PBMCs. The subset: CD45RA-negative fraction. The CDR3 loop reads CASSEGGTGASYTF. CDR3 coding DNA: TGTGCCAGCAGTGAAGGGGGGACAGGGGCGAGCTACACCTTC.